This TCR beta chain was observed in a study of low-dose radiotherapy and immunotherapy resistance in tumors. Study at large: Fractions of 1 Gy went to Cohort 2 every two weeks, for 13 Gy over 26 weeks. Every two weeks, cyclophosphamide 200 mg/m2 was infused one day before radiation plus immunotherapy. Both drugs were delivered intravenously to patients (nivolumab 240 mg every two weeks and ipilimumab 1 mg/kg every six weeks).

Specified time point: before trial treatment. Along with nivolumab and ipilimumab, donors received aspirin, low-dose cyclophosphamide and low-dose radiotherapy. This CDR3 has 14 amino acids. The germline V gene encodes CDR1 MDHEN and CDR2 SYDVKM. Losses at the gene ends were 10 bases for V and 2 bases for J; bases not matched to a gene: 10. TRAV and TRBV primers primed cDNA for both TCRalpha and TCRbeta. Both a constant-region primer and a V-primer adapter served to amplify TCRs across around 20 PCR cycles. TCRdb called the reads again in MiXCR, with one record for every CDR3 protein. The sample holds approximately 89,000 distinct CDR3 sequences, approximately 17% seen once.

The chain has TRBV28 and TRBJ2-7, with 8 nucleotides matching TRBD2. The sample was PBMCs, taken before treatment. This sequence originates from a male donor with prostate cancer. As DNA, the CDR3 is TGTGCCACCCACCCCCCCGGGGGGGCCTACGAGCAGTACTTC. Residues: CATHPPGGAYEQYF.